This TCR beta chain was profiled in a study of shared clonotypes between healthy human individuals. Study background: Two women and three men aged 18 to 49 served as donors. Study-wide results and caveats: The sampled material consisted only of blood, and tissue repertoires are likely to differ.

Libraries were prepared by immunoSEQ multiplex PCR; TCRdb keeps only in-frame clonotypes and omits some of them. The repertoire holds 2 million to 2.5 million clones, with 80% to 95% as singletons. In regard to this clone: Its antigen is not identified.

The germline V gene has CDR1 GTSNPN and CDR2 SVGIG (reference sequence). This CDR3 region has 13 residues. V shed 0 bases and J shed 7 bases, with 13 bases lying between them. This clonotype originated in a man in his late teens or twenties in good health. Some clones in this sample may be carry-over from other donors' samples. V usage is TRBV30 and J usage is TRBJ2-7, with a tentative D call TRBD2 (7 bases). The sample taken for sequencing was naive CD4+ T cells from PBMCs. Subset given: CD45RA+ positively selected. The CDR3: CAWSVRGRGEQYF. Here the CDR3 DNA reads TGTGCCTGGAGTGTGCGGGGGCGCGGTGAGCAGTACTTC.